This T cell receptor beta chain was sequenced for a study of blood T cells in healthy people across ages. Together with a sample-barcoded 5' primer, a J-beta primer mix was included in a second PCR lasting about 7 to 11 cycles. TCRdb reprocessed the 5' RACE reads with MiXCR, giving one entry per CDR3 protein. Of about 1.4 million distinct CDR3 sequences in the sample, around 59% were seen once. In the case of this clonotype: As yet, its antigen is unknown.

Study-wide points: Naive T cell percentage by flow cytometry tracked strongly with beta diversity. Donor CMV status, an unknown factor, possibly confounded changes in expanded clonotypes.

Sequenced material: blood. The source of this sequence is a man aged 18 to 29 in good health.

The CDR3 nucleotides read TGCAGCGTTGCTCTAGCGGGGGCCCCTTATCAAGAGACCCAGTACTTC. Protein: CSVALAGAPYQETQYF. The J gene is TRBJ2-5, the V gene TRBV29-1, with 10 positions matching TRBD2. CDR1 and CDR2 from the germline V gene are SQVTM and ANQGSEA. V was pared by 4 bases and J by 2 bases, with 10 bases of the junction left unmatched. The CDR3 runs to 16 residues.